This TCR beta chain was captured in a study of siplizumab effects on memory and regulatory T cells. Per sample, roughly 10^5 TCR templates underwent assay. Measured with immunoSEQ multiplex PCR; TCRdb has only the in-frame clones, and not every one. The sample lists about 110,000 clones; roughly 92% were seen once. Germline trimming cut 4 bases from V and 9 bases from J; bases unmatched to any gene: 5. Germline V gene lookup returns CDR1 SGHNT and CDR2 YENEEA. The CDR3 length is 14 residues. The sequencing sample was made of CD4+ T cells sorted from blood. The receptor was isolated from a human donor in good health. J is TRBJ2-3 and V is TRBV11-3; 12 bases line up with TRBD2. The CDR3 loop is CASSSLAGGPTQYF. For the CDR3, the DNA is TGTGCCAGCAGCTCTCTAGCGGGGGGGCCAACGCAGTATTTT.